Given below is one T cell receptor (beta chain) in context. Its antigen remains unknown. This sample was taken from a study of OX40 agonist ivuxolimab in advanced cancers. Overall study context: A history of anti-PD-1, anti-PD-L1 or anti-CTLA-4 therapy was acceptable, and over 35% had some. Study-wide points: The study found that CD8+ T cells averaged more expanded clones than CD4+. Clonal expansion was seen in CD4+ and CD8+ blood T cells by week 6 at 0.1 to 3.0 mg/kg. Antigen specificity was not determined for the expanded peripheral T cells.

Only in-frame clones appear in the TCRdb table, and some are missing; sequencing was by immunoSEQ multiplex PCR. The table lists 35,000 to 40,000 clones, about 88% of them singletons. The CDR3 covers 15 residues. Germline CDR1 and CDR2: SGHTA and FQGNSA. Trimming at V came to 8 bases and at J to 2 bases, leaving 7 bases not matched to a gene. This TCR was sampled from an adult with an advanced solid tumor such as melanoma, head and neck, liver or kidney cancer. Source: CD4+ or CD8+ T cells sorted from blood, taken in a trial of the OX40 agonist ivuxolimab. The chain combines TRBV7-2 with TRBJ2-3; 10 nucleotides line up with TRBD2. The CDR3 DNA sequence: TGTGCCAGCTCTCTAGCGGGGGAGACCACAGATACGCAGTATTTT. This encodes CASSLAGETTDTQYF.